The sample holds many counts of the clone carrying this T cell receptor beta chain. Antigen: not known. This sample was included in a study of naive and memory T cell subsets. Overall study findings and caveats: Naive repertoires, especially CD8, held a few larger clonotypes, possibly memory cells re-expressing CD45RA. Naive and memory repertoire findings lacked a ground truth for validation.

The CDR3 consists of 16 residues. The germline V gene encodes CDR1 DFQATT and CDR2 SNEGSKA (reference sequence). V trimming: 3 bases; J trimming: 0 bases; junction bases outside the gene matches: 9. CMV status came from CD4+ T cell IFNgamma after overnight CMV lysate stimulation of fresh PBMCs. CD4 T cells were positively selected, then CD8 T cells from the CD4-negative fraction. Two oligonucleotides, mixed equimolar, formed the beta constant-region primer covering TRBC1 and TRBC2. Ligated cDNA was amplified by four rounds of PCR with nested alpha and beta constant-region primers and SP2. TCRdb reprocessed the UMI-ligation and nested PCR reads with MiXCR, giving one entry per CDR3 protein. The sample has about 99,000 distinct CDR3 sequences; more than 12% are singletons.

This TCR was sampled from a human donor in good health. Sequencing was performed on naive CD8+ T cells from blood. The chain uses TRBV20-1 and TRBJ2-3; 7 bases match TRBD1. CDR3 sequence reads: CSASAGTEFSTDTQYF. CDR3 sequence (DNA): TGCAGTGCTAGCGCCGGGACAGAATTTAGCACAGATACGCAGTATTTT.